The 17 T cell receptor beta chains in this list originate from one sample, sequenced in a study of blood T cell repertoires in COVID-19. Assay used: immunoSEQ multiplex PCR; TCRdb lists only in-frame clones, some missing. In the table there are approximately 170,000 clones, roughly 86% of which are singletons. The sequenced material came from peripheral blood. The receptors stem from a woman aged 80 or over with COVID-19, enrolled during active disease.

This sequence joins TRBV10-2 and TRBJ1-1; D remains ambiguous. Germline CDR1 is WSHSY and CDR2 is SAAADI. The length of the CDR3 is 12 residues. V lost 6 bases, J lost 3 bases, and 8 bases lay in between. The CDR3 nucleotides are TGCGCCAGCAGCCACCGGGACACTGAAGCTTTCTTT. As protein: CASSHRDTEAFF.

This chain joins TRBV11-3 and TRBJ2-1; 12 positions agree with TRBD2. Looked up from germline, CDR1 is SGHNT and CDR2 is YENEEA. After removal of 5 bases from V and 6 bases from J, the junction contained 2 bases not matched to a gene. This CDR3 comprises 14 residues. CDR3 coding DNA: TGTGCCAGCAGCCCGGGACTAGCGGGCAATGAGCAGTTCTTC. Translated, it gives CASSPGLAGNEQFF.

J is TRBJ2-7 and V is TRBV29-1; weak D call: TRBD2 (5 bases). This CDR3 contains 14 residues. V lost 0 bases to trimming and J lost 4 bases, with 13 bases between them. Germline V gives CDR1 SQVTM, CDR2 ANQGSEA. The CDR3 bases are TGCAGCGTTGAAGATCAGAGGGCGGCGTACGAGCAGTACTTC. Protein sequence: CSVEDQRAAYEQYF.

This clone occurred once. This chain joins TRBV3-1 (or the pseudogene TRBV3-2) and TRBJ1-4; 9 bases map to TRBD1. This CDR3 has 16 amino acids. V shed 4 bases, J shed 4 bases, and the junction held 7 bases outside the gene matches. Germline CDR1 LGHDT, CDR2 YNNKEL (reference sequence). The CDR3 DNA sequence: TGTGCCAGCAGCCGTCACAGGGGGCTTAATAATGAAAAACTGTTTTTT. Protein product: CASSRHRGLNNEKLFF.

J is TRBJ2-1 and V is TRBV5-1, with TRBD2 identical over 9 bases. Germline V gene lookup returns CDR1 SGHRS and CDR2 YFSETQ. V was clipped by 5 bases and J by 7 bases; unmatched bases: 7. The CDR3 sequence is 14 residues long. In DNA form, the CDR3 reads TGCGCCAGCAGTCGACAGCGGGAGGAGAATGAGCAGTTCTTC. This codes for CASSRQREENEQFF.

This chain links TRBV11-3 with TRBJ2-1, with a tentative D call TRBD2 (6 bases). Germline-derived CDR1 and CDR2 are SGHNT and YENEEA. The germline V and J ends were trimmed by 4 bases and 1 base, with 8 bases remaining between them. CDR3 length: 14 amino acids. The CDR3 sequence is CASSSLASYNEQFF. The CDR3 DNA follows: TGTGCCAGCAGCTCTCTAGCGTCCTACAATGAGCAGTTCTTC.

The rearrangement joins TRBV5-6 to TRBJ1-4; TRBD1 might be the D (5 bases). The V and J ends lost 4 bases and 8 bases respectively, with 18 bases between them. Germline CDR1 is SGHDT and CDR2 is YYEEEE. This CDR3 comprises 15 residues. CDR3 nucleotides: TGTGCCAGCAGCAGGGACGGGGGTCTAAGAGAAAAACTGTTTTTT. Its protein product is CASSRDGGLREKLFF.

This rearrangement joins TRBV6-6 to TRBJ2-7, with D perhaps matching TRBD2 (5 bases). V was pared by 5 bases and J by 3 bases, with 20 bases between. The CDR3 has 16 residues. CDR1 and CDR2 (germline): MNHNY, SVGAGI (reference sequence). CDR3 protein: CASSVNLGGHYYEQYF. CDR3 sequence (DNA): TGTGCCAGCAGTGTGAACCTAGGCGGGCACTACTACGAGCAGTACTTC.

This chain uses TRBV6-5 with TRBJ2-7; D is uncertain. Germline values: CDR1 MNHEY, CDR2 SVGAGI. CDR3 length equals 13 residues. Between the trimmed V and J ends, which lost 8 bases and 3 bases, there was a span of 14 bases. The chain's CDR3 is CASRNPDNYEQYF. As DNA, the CDR3 is TGTGCCAGCCGAAACCCCGACAACTACGAGCAGTACTTC.

The chain is built from TRBV19 and TRBJ2-1; 7 bases are shared with TRBD2. Germline V lookup: CDR1 LNHDA, CDR2 SQIVND (reference sequence). The trim removed 3 bases at V and 9 bases at J, leaving 5 bases unmatched. The CDR3 is made up of 13 amino acids. The CDR3 region has the DNA TGTGCCAGTAGTATCCTAGGGGAGGGTGAGCAGTTCTTC. It encodes CASSILGEGEQFF.

The chain couples TRBV12-3 or TRBV12-4 to TRBJ1-4; the D gene is possibly TRBD1 (5 bases). V was clipped by 7 bases and J by 4 bases, with 10 bases between them. CDR3 length: 13 amino acids. CDR3 bases: TGTGCCAGCACCCGCGGGGGTAATGAAAAACTGTTTTTT. Protein product: CASTRGGNEKLFF.

V is TRBV25-1 and J is TRBJ1-1; D is undetermined. CDR1 is MGHDK, CDR2 SYGVNS, per germline. The ends were cut back, 5 bases at V and 0 bases at J, with 13 bases in the middle. This CDR3 contains 15 residues. CDR3 residues: CASSLPGIMNTEAFF. DNA for the CDR3: TGTGCCAGCAGTCTCCCAGGTATTATGAACACTGAAGCTTTCTTT.

The sample holds one count of this clone. V gene TRBV5-1 combines with J gene TRBJ1-2; TRBD1 matches 7 bases. Germline-derived CDR1 and CDR2 are SGHRS and YFSETQ. Losses at the gene ends were 2 bases for V and 5 bases for J; bases not matched to a gene: 6. The CDR3 is made up of 14 amino acids. The CDR3 loop reads CASSFRDSGYGYTF. CDR3 nucleotides: TGCGCCAGCAGCTTCCGGGACAGCGGGTATGGCTACACCTTC.

This clone was recorded only once. V and J are TRBV7-6 and TRBJ2-7; 14 nucleotides agree with TRBD2. The CDR3 totals 20 residues. Germline V lookup: CDR1 SGHVS, CDR2 FNYEAQ. V trimming: 1 base; J trimming: 2 bases; junction bases outside the gene matches: 13. This CDR3 is CASSLVTGTSGSVGPYEQYF. The CDR3 nucleotides read TGTGCCAGCAGCTTAGTTACCGGGACTAGCGGGAGTGTGGGGCCCTACGAGCAGTACTTC. Full variable domain (missing parts from reference TRBV7-6 and TRBJ2-7): GAGVSQSPRYKVTKRGQDVALRCDPISGHVSLYWYRQALGQGPEFLTYFNYEAQQDKSGLPNDRFSAERPEGSISTLTIQRTEQRDSAMYRCASSLVTGTSGSVGPYEQYFGPGTRLTVT.

The chain combines TRBV24-1 with TRBJ2-1; TRBD1 aligns across 8 bases. V was pared by 4 bases and J by 1 base, with 2 bases of the junction left unmatched. The CDR3 runs 15 residues. From germline, CDR1 is KGHDR and CDR2 SFDVKD. The CDR3 loop is CATSDTGGSYNEQFF. The CDR3 DNA sequence: TGTGCCACCAGTGACACAGGGGGGTCCTACAATGAGCAGTTCTTC.

This sequence joins TRBV2 and TRBJ2-3; 8 bases fit TRBD1. CDR1 and CDR2 from the germline V gene are SNHLY and FYNNEI. Unmatched junction bases numbered 4, after V lost 7 bases and J lost 1 base. There are 14 residues in the CDR3. The CDR3 nucleotides are TGTGCCAGCACTACGGACAGGGGCACAGATACGCAGTATTTT. Its translation: CASTTDRGTDTQYF.

V gene TRBV2 combines with J gene TRBJ2-3; 9 bases align to TRBD2. The CDR3 has 16 residues. Germline lookup yields CDR1 SNHLY and CDR2 FYNNEI. Trimming took 4 bases from V and 3 from J; bases not matched to a gene: 8. CDR3 coding DNA: TGTGCCAGCAGTGTAAGTCTAGCGGGGCGAACAGATACGCAGTATTTT. It translates to CASSVSLAGRTDTQYF.